Listed below are T cell receptor beta chains from one sample, sequenced in a study of long-term antiretroviral therapy in people with HIV. Sequenced by immunoSEQ multiplex PCR; TCRdb stores in-frame clones only, minus some. The sample has about 10,000 clones; 81% are singletons. This material consisted of unsorted PBMCs, taken 0.7 years after starting antiretroviral therapy. These receptors all stem from a man between 35 and 55 years old with HIV. The CDR3 runs from the conserved cysteine through the conserved F or W. The D gene is left open where the match is weak. Only some rows state a clone size, as once, few, many or a class for expanded clones.

J	length	D	size	V	DNA	CDR3
TRBJ2-5	16	TRBD1	once	TRBV4-3	TGCGCCAGCAGCCAAAGACAGGGGCGCTTCCAAGAGACCCAGTACTTC	CASSQRQGRFQETQYF
TRBJ1-1	14	NA	NA	TRBV19	TGTGCCAGTAGTATAGGCTCACCGAACACTGAAGCTTTCTTT	CASSIGSPNTEAFF
TRBJ2-7	11	NA	NA	TRBV7-8	TGTGCCAGCAGCACGCACTACGAGCAGTACTTC	CASSTHYEQYF
TRBJ2-7	17	NA	NA	TRBV27	TGTGCCAGCAGTTTATCTCCGTACAGGCTCAGCTCCTACGAGCAGTACTTC	CASSLSPYRLSSYEQYF
TRBJ1-1	15	NA	NA	TRBV5-4	TGTGCCAGCAGCTCCCCCCTTGCAGCGAACACTGAAGCTTTCTTT	CASSSPLAANTEAFF
TRBJ1-4	13	TRBD1	NA	TRBV5-6	TGTGCCAGCAGCCCACAGGGGACTGAAAAACTGTTTTTT	CASSPQGTEKLFF
TRBJ2-1	16	NA	NA	TRBV7-8	TGTGCCAGCAGCTTAGGCTTCACGGGCTCCTACAATGAGCAGTTCTTC	CASSLGFTGSYNEQFF
TRBJ1-2	15	TRBD1	NA	TRBV5-1	TGCGCCAGCAGCTTGACCGGGACAGGGGGCGATGGCTACACCTTC	CASSLTGTGGDGYTF
TRBJ2-2	16	TRBD1	once	TRBV11-2	TGTGCCAGCAGCTTTTTACAGGGGGGCCGCACCGGGGAGCTGTTTTTT	CASSFLQGGRTGELFF
TRBJ1-1	12	NA	NA	TRBV7-9	TGTGCCAGCAGCTCGGCGGGCGGGCGGACAATCTTT	CASSSAGGRTIF
TRBJ2-2	13	NA	NA	TRBV19	TGTGCCAGTACTGAAGTTGGGGGCGGGGAGCTGTTTTTT	CASTEVGGGELFF
TRBJ2-7	14	NA	NA	TRBV7-2	TGTGCCAGCAGCTTAGCTTCCTACTCCTACGAGCAGTACTTC	CASSLASYSYEQYF
TRBJ2-3	15	TRBD2	NA	TRBV6-4	TGTGCCAGCAGTGACATAGCGGGTGTAGACGGGACGCAGTATTTT	CASSDIAGVDGTQYF
TRBJ2-2	15	NA	NA	TRBV6-1	TGTGCCAGCCGTACCGGCGCGGAAGTGGCCGGGGAGCTGTTTTTT	CASRTGAEVAGELFF
TRBJ2-7	17	TRBD1	NA	TRBV4-3	TGCGCCAGCAGCCAAGCCCTTGGGGGGACAGGGTCCGACGAGCAGTACTTC	CASSQALGGTGSDEQYF
TRBJ1-1	15	NA	NA	TRBV29-1	TGCAGAGCAGAGGGTCTTCAGTCCTCGGGCGCTGAAGCTTTCTTT	CRAEGLQSSGAEAFF
TRBJ2-2	16	TRBD1	NA	TRBV18	TGTGCCAGCTCACCCTTAGGGACAGGGAACACCGGGGAGCTGTTTTTT	CASSPLGTGNTGELFF
TRBJ1-5	15	NA	NA	TRBV5-6	TGTGCCAGCAGCTTAAGGGGCAGGGCGGATCAGCCCCAGCATTTT	CASSLRGRADQPQHF
TRBJ1-4	16	TRBD1	NA	TRBV6-5	TGTGCCAGCAGTTACTCGGGACAGGTCCCGGGTGAAAAACTGTTTTTT	CASSYSGQVPGEKLFF
TRBJ2-7	14	TRBD1	NA	TRBV7-2	TGTGCCAGCAGCATGACAGGGAGCTCCTACGAGCAGTACTTC	CASSMTGSSYEQYF
TRBJ1-1	11	NA	large	TRBV6-6	TGTGCCAGCAGTTCGAACACTGAAGCTTTCTTT	CASSSNTEAFF